Below, 11 T cell receptor beta chains from the same sample are listed, as sequenced in a study of CD8 T cells in ankylosing spondylitis. TCRdb reprocessed the 5' RACE reads with MiXCR, giving one entry per CDR3 protein. Here the sample spans about 250,000 distinct CDR3 sequences, roughly a quarter being singletons. The source material was blood, either unsorted or a sorted T cell fraction (not recorded which). Receptor source: a male donor with ankylosing spondylitis or in good health (not recorded which).

This clonotype was observed a handful of times. The gene calls are TRBV11-2 and TRBJ2-3; D is perhaps TRBD1 (6 bases). Trimming took 1 base from V and 5 from J, leaving 25 bases between them. Per the germline V gene, CDR1 is SGHAT and CDR2 is FQNNGV. This CDR3 is built from 19 residues. CDR3 loop: CASSLVRVVGARKRDTQYF. CDR3 coding DNA: TGTGCCAGCAGCTTAGTTAGGGTAGTGGGGGCCAGGAAGAGAGATACGCAGTATTTT.

V usage is TRBV5-1 and J usage is TRBJ1-1, with D hard to call. The CDR3 is 13 amino acids. The germline V and J ends were trimmed by 6 bases and 2 bases, with 11 bases remaining between them. Germline V gene lookup returns CDR1 SGHRS and CDR2 YFSETQ. CDR3 bases: TGCGCCAGCAAGAGAAATTCAAACACTGAAGCTTTCTTT. This gives the protein CASKRNSNTEAFF.

The chain is built from TRBV20-1 and TRBJ2-2; possible D gene TRBD2, 7 bases. This CDR3 is built from 16 residues. V lost 1 base and J 5 bases, leaving 17 bases between the germline ends. Germline assignment: CDR1 DFQATT and CDR2 SNEGSKA (reference sequence). CDR3 nucleotide sequence: TGCAGTGCTAGAGCCGCGGGGGCGGGGAGTACCGGGGAGCTGTTTTTT. It encodes CSARAAGAGSTGELFF.

This clonotype was counted ten times or more. The chain has TRBV29-1 and TRBJ1-1; D uncertain. The CDR3 has 13 residues. Germline lookup yields CDR1 SQVTM and CDR2 ANQGSEA. Between the trimmed V and J ends, which lost 5 bases and 4 bases, there was a span of 14 bases. The DNA of the CDR3 is TGCAGCGTTTCCCCGGGGATGGGCACTGAAGCTTTCTTT. Protein: CSVSPGMGTEAFF.

This clonotype was recorded many times. J is TRBJ2-3 and V is TRBV11-2; 9 bases are shared with TRBD2. The CDR3 has 17 amino acids. Germline V CDR1 and CDR2: SGHAT, FQNNGV. J was trimmed by 1 base and V by 2 bases; bases with no gene match: 7. The CDR3 sequence is CASSLRASGDRTDTQYF. The CDR3 nucleotides read TGTGCCAGCAGCTTAAGGGCTAGCGGGGATCGCACAGATACGCAGTATTTT. Using reference TRBV11-2 and TRBJ2-3 for the parts outside the CDR3, the full variable domain is EAGVAQSPRYKIIEKRQSVAFWCNPISGHATLYWYQQILGQGPKLLIQFQNNGVVDDSQLPKDRFSAERLKGVDSTLKIQPAKLEDSAVYLCASSLRASGDRTDTQYFGPGTRLTVL.

This clonotype was seen at least ten times. This chain uses TRBV10-2 with TRBJ2-5, with 7 positions matching TRBD1. Trimming at V came to 6 bases and at J to 0 bases, leaving 10 bases not matched to a gene. Germline assignment: CDR1 WSHSY and CDR2 SAAADI. The CDR3 has 16 residues. The CDR3 region has the DNA TGCGCCAGCAGCCTCAACGTCGACAGGGACCAAGAGACCCAGTACTTC. This sequence encodes CASSLNVDRDQETQYF.

This clonotype occurred many times. This rearrangement joins TRBV5-1 to TRBJ1-5; D perhaps matches TRBD1 (5 bases). The V end lost 0 bases, the J end lost 9 bases, and 10 bases lay between the germline ends. The CDR3 sequence is 13 residues long. Germline V gives CDR1 SGHRS, CDR2 YFSETQ. CDR3 in amino acids: CASSLEGTRPQHF. The CDR3 coding sequence is TGCGCCAGCAGCTTGGAGGGGACGAGGCCCCAGCATTTT. Looking up the rest from reference TRBV5-1 and TRBJ1-5 gives the full variable domain: KAGVTQTPRYLIKTRGQQVTLSCSPISGHRSVSWYQQTPGQGLQFLFEYFSETQRNKGNFPGRFSGRQFSNSRSEMNVSTLELGDSALYLCASSLEGTRPQHFGDGTRLSIL.

Many counts were recorded for this clonotype. This chain joins TRBV6-5 and TRBJ2-2; weak D call: TRBD2 (5 bases). Per the germline V gene, CDR1 is MNHEY and CDR2 is SVGAGI. V gave up 7 bases and J gave up 6 bases, with 6 bases separating them. The CDR3 spans 11 residues. CDR3 sequence (DNA): TGTGCCAGCAAAGCGGCCGGGGAGCTGTTTTTT. This encodes CASKAAGELFF.

This clonotype has ten or more counts. The rearrangement joins TRBV20-1 to TRBJ2-7; D gene ambiguous. The germline V and J ends were trimmed by 3 bases and 1 base, with 4 bases remaining between them. Germline CDR1 reads DFQATT; CDR2 reads SNEGSKA (reference sequence). CDR3 size: 11 residues. This chain's CDR3 is CSASSSYEQYF. CDR3 DNA sequence: TGCAGTGCTAGTTCATCCTACGAGCAGTACTTC.

CDR3 residues: CASSQTVGEKLFF. Written as DNA, the CDR3 is TGCGCCAGCAGCCAAACAGTAGGTGAAAAACTGTTTTTT. This chain joins TRBV4-1 and TRBJ1-4; D gene uncertain. Per germline, CDR1 MGHRA and CDR2 YSYEKL. Trimming removed 2 bases from V and 7 bases from J, with 8 bases in between. This CDR3 is built from 13 residues.

This clonotype was recorded at least ten times. The chain employs TRBV12-3 or TRBV12-4 and TRBJ2-1; D call uncertain. The ends were cut back, 1 base at V and 0 bases at J, with 13 bases in the middle. The CDR3 contains 17 residues. CDR3 sequence: CASSLVGDLSSYNEQFF. In DNA form, the CDR3 reads TGTGCCAGCAGTTTAGTTGGTGACCTAAGCTCCTACAATGAGCAGTTCTTC.